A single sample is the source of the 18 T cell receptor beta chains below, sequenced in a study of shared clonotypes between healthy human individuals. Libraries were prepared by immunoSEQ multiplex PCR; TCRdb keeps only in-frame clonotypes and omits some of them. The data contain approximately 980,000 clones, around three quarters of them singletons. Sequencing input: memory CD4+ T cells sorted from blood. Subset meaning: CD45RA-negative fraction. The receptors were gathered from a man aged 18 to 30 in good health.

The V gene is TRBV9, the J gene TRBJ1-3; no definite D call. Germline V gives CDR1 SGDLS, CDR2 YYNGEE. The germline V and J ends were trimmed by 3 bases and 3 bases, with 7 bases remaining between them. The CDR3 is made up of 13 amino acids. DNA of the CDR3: TGTGCCAGCAGCGCCGAGTATGGAAACACCATATATTTT. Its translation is CASSAEYGNTIYF.

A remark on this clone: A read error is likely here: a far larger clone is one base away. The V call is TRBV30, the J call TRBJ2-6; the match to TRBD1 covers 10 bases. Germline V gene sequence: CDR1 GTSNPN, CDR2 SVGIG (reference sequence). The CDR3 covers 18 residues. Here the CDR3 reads CAWSVLWDRGTGANVPTF. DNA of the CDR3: TGTGCCTGGAGTGTCCTCTGGGACAGGGGTACTGGGGCCAACGTCCCGACTTTC. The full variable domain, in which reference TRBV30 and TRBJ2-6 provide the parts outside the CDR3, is SQTIHQWPATLVQPVGSPLSLECTVEGTSNPNLYWYRQAAGRGLQLLFYSVGIGQISSEVPQNLSASRPQDRQFILSSKKLLLSDSGFYLCAWSVLWDRGTGANVPTFGAGSRLTVL.

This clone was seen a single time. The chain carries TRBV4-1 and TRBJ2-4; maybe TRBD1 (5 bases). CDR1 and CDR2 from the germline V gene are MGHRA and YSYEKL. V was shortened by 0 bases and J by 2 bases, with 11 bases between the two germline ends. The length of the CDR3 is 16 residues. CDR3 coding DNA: TGCGCCAGCAGCCAAGATGCGGCAGGGTCCAAAAACATTCAGTACTTC. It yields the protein CASSQDAAGSKNIQYF.

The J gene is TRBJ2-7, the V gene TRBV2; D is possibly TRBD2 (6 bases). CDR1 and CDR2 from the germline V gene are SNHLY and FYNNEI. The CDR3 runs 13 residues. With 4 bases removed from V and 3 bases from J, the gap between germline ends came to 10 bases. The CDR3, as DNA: TGTGCCAGCAGTGTCCTAGCGCACTACGAGCAGTACTTC. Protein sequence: CASSVLAHYEQYF.

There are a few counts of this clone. This CDR3 is CASNPSGSQAYNEQFF. In DNA, the CDR3 is TGCGCCAGCAACCCTAGCGGGAGCCAAGCCTACAATGAGCAGTTCTTC. This chain joins TRBV5-1 and TRBJ2-1, with TRBD2 matching over 10 bases. The CDR3 runs 16 residues. Germline V lookup: CDR1 SGHRS, CDR2 YFSETQ. The V segment lost 6 bases and the J segment 2 bases; nucleotides outside the gene matches: 8. Filled out from reference TRBV5-1 and TRBJ2-1, the complete variable domain reads KAGVTQTPRYLIKTRGQQVTLSCSPISGHRSVSWYQQTPGQGLQFLFEYFSETQRNKGNFPGRFSGRQFSNSRSEMNVSTLELGDSALYLCASNPSGSQAYNEQFFGPGTRLTVL.

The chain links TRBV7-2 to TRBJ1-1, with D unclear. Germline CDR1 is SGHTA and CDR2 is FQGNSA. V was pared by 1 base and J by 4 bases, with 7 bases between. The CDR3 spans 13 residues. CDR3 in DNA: TGTGCCAGCAGCTTAGGAGTAAGCACTGAAGCTTTCTTT. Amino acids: CASSLGVSTEAFF.

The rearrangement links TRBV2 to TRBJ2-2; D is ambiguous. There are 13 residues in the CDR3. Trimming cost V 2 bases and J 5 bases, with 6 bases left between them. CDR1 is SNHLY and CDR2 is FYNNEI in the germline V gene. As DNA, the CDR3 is TGTGCCAGCAGTGAAACCCCTACCGGGGAGCTGTTTTTT. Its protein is CASSETPTGELFF.

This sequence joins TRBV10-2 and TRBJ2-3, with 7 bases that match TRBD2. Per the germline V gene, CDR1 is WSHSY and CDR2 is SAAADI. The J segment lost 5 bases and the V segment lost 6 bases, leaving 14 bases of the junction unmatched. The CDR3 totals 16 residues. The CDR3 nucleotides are TGCGCCAGCAGGGGGACTACCTCCCACACAGGAGATACGCAGTATTTT. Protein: CASRGTTSHTGDTQYF.

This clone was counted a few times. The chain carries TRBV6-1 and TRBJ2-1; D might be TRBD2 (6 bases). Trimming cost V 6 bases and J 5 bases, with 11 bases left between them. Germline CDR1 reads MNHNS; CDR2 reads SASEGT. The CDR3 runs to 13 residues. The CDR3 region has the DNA TGTGCCAGCAGCAAACTAGCACACAATGAGCAGTTCTTC. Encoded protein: CASSKLAHNEQFF.

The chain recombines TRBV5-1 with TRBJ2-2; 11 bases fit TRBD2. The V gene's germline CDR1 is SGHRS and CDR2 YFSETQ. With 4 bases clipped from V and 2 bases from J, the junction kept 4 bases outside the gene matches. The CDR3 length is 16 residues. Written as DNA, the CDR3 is TGCGCCAGCAGCACTAGCGGGGGATCAAACACCGGGGAGCTGTTTTTT. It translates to CASSTSGGSNTGELFF.

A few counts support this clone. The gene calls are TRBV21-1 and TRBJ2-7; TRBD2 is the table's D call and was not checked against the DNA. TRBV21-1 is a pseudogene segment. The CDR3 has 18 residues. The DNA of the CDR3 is TGTGCCAGCAGCCCAACCCACAGGAGGGGACTGGGCTCCTACGAGCAGTACTTC. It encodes CASSPTHRRGLGSYEQYF.

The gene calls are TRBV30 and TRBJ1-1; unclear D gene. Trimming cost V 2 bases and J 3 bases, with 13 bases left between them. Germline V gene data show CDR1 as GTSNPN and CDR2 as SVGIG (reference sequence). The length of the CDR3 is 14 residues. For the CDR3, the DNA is TGTGCCTGGAGTACTGGGAGGAGAGACACTGAAGCTTTCTTT. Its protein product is CAWSTGRRDTEAFF.

The CDR3 loop reads CASSSWGALNTEAFF. For the CDR3, the DNA is TGTGCCAGCAGCTCTTGGGGGGCGCTGAACACTGAAGCTTTCTTT. The V gene is TRBV11-2, the J gene TRBJ1-1; weak D call: TRBD1 (6 bases). The CDR3 loop spans 15 amino acids. Germline CDR1 reads SGHAT; CDR2 reads FQNNGV. Trimming shortened V by 4 bases and J by 0 bases, and 12 bases separated the two germline ends. Drawing the rest from reference TRBV11-2 and TRBJ1-1, the complete variable domain is EAGVAQSPRYKIIEKRQSVAFWCNPISGHATLYWYQQILGQGPKLLIQFQNNGVVDDSQLPKDRFSAERLKGVDSTLKIQPAKLEDSAVYLCASSSWGALNTEAFFGQGTRLTVV.

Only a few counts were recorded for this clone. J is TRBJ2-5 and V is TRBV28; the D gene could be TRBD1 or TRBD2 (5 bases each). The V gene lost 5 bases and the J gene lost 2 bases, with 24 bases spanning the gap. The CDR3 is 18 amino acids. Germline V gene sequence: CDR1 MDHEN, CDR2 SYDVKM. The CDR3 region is CASSPSPGLGTLQETQYF. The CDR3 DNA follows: TGTGCCAGCAGTCCATCACCGGGTTTAGGGACCCTACAAGAGACCCAGTACTTC.

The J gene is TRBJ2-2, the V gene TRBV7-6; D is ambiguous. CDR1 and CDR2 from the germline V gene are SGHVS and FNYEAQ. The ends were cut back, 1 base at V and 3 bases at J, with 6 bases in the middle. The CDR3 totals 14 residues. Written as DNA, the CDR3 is TGTGCCAGCAGCTTAGGGCAGTACACCGGGGAGCTGTTTTTT. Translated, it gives CASSLGQYTGELFF.

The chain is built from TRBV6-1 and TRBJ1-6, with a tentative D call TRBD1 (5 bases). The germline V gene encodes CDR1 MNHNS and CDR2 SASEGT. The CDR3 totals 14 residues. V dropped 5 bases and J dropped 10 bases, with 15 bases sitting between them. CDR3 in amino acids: CASSLRQGGSPLHF. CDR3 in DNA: TGTGCCAGCAGTCTAAGGCAGGGAGGGTCACCCCTCCACTTT.

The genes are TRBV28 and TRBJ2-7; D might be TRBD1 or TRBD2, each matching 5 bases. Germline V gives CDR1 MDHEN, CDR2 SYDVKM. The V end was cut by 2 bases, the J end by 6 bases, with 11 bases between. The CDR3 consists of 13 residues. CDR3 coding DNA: TGTGCCAGCAGTTTAGTTGGGGGTGGCGAGCAGTACTTC. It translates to CASSLVGGGEQYF.

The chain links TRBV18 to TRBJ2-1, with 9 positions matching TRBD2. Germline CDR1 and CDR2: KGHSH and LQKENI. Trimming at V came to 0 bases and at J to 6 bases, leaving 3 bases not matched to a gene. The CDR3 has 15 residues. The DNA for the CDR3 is TGTGCCAGCTCACCACCAGGGACTAGCTTCAATGAGCAGTTCTTC. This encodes CASSPPGTSFNEQFF.